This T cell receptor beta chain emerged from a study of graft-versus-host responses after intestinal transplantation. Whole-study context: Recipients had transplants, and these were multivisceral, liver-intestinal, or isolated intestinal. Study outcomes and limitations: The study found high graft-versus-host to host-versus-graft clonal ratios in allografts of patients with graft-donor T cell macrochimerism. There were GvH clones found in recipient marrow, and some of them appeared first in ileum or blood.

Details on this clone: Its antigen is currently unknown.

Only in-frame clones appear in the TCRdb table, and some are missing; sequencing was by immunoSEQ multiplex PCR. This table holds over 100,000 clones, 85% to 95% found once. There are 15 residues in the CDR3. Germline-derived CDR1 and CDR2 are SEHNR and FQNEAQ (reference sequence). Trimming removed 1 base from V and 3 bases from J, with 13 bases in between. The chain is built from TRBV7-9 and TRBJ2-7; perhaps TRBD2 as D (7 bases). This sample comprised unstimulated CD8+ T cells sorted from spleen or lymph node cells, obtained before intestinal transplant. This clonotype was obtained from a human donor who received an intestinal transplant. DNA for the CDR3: TGTGCCAGCAGCTTAGTAGGGAGGGGGGTCTACGAGCAGTACTTC. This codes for CASSLVGRGVYEQYF.